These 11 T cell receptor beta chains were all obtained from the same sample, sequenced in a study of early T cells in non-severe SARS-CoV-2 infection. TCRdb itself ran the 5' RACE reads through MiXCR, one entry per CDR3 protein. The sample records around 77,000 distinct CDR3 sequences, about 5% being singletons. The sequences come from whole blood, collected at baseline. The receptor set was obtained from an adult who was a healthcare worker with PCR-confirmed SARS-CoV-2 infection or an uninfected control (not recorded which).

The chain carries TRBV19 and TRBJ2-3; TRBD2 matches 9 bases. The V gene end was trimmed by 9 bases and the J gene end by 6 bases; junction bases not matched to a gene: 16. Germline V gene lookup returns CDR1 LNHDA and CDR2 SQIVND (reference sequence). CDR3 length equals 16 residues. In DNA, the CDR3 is TGTGCCAGCTCGCTTAGACTAGCGGAGGCCCCGGATACGCAGTATTTT. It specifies CASSLRLAEAPDTQYF.

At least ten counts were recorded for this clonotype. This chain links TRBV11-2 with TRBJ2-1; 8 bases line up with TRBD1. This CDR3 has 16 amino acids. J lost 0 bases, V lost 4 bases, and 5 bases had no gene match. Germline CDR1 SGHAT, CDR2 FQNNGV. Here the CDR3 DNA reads TGTGCCAGCAGCTCCGACAGGGGAAGCTCCTACAATGAGCAGTTCTTC. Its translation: CASSSDRGSSYNEQFF.

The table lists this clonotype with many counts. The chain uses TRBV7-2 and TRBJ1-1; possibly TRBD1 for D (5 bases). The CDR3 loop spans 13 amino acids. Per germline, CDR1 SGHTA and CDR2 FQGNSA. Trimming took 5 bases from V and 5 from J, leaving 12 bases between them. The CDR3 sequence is CASSQRGVTEAFF. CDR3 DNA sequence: TGTGCCAGCAGCCAGAGAGGGGTGACTGAAGCTTTCTTT.

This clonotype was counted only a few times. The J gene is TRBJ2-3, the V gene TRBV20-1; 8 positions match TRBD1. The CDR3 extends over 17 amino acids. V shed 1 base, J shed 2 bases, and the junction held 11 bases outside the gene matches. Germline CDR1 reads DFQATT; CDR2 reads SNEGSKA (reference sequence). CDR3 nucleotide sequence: TGCAGTGCTAGAGTCTACCCTCGGACAGGGACCACAGATACGCAGTATTTT. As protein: CSARVYPRTGTTDTQYF.

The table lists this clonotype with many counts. CDR3 sequence reads: CSAGTSGYNEQFF. The CDR3 DNA reads TGCAGTGCGGGGACTAGCGGTTACAATGAGCAGTTCTTC. V and J are TRBV20-1 and TRBJ2-1, with 11 bases identical to TRBD2. The CDR3 covers 13 residues. Trimming at V came to 6 bases and at J to 4 bases, leaving 2 bases not matched to a gene. From germline, CDR1 is DFQATT and CDR2 SNEGSKA (reference sequence).

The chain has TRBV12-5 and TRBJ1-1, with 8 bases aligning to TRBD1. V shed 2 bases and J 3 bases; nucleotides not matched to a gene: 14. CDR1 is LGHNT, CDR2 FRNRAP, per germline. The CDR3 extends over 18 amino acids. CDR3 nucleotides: TGTGCTAGTGGTTTGTCCAGGGACAGGCTAATGTCGGACACTGAAGCTTTCTTT. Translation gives CASGLSRDRLMSDTEAFF.

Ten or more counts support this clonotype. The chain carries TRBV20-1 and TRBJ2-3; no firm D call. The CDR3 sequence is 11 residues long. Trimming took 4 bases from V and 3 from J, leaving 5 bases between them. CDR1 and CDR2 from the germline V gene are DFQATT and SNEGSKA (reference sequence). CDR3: CSANPTDTQYF. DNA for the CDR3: TGCAGTGCTAATCCTACAGATACGCAGTATTTT.

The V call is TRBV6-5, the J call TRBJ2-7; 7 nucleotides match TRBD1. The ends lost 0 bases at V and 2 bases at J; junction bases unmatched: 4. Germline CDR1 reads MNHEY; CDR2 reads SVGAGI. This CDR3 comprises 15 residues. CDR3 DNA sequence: TGTGCCAGCAGTTACTCGGGACAGAGCCCCTACGAGCAGTACTTC. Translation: CASSYSGQSPYEQYF.

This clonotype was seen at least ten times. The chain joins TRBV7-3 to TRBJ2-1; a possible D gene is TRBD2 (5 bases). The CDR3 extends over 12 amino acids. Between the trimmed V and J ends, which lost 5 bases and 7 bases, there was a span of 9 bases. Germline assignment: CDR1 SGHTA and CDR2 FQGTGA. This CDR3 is CASSLPGNEQFF. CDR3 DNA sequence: TGTGCCAGCAGCCTACCGGGGAATGAGCAGTTCTTC.

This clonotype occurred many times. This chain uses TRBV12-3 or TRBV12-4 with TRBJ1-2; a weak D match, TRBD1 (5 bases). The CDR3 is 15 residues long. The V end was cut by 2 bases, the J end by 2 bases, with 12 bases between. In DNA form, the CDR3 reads TGTGCCAGCAGTTTAACTGGGACGGGCAACTATGGCTACACCTTC. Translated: CASSLTGTGNYGYTF.

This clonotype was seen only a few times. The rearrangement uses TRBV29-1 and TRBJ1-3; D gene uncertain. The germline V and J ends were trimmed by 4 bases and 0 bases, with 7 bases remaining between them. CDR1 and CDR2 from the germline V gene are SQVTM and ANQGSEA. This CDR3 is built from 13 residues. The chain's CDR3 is CSVVVSSGNTIYF. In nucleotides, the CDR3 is TGCAGCGTTGTAGTTAGCTCTGGAAACACCATATATTTT. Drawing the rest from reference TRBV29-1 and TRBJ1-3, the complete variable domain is SAVISQKPSRDICQRGTSLTIQCQVDSQVTMMFWYRQQPGQSLTLIATANQGSEATYESGFVIDKFPISRPNLTFSTLTVSNMSPEDSSIYLCSVVVSSGNTIYFGEGSWLTVV.